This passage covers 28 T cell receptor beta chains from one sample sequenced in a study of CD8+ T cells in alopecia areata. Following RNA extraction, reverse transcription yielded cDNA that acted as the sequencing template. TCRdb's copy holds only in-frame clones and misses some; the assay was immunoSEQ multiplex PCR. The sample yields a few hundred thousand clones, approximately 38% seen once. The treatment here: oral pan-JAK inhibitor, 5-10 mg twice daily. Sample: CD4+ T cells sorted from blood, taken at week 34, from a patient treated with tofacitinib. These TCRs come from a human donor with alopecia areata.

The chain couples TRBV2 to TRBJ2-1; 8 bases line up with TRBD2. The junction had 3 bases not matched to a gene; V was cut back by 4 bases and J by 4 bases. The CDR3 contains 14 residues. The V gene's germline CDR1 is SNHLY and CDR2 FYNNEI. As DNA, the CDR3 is TGTGCCAGCAGTGGGCCTAGCGGGTACAATGAGCAGTTCTTC. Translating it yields CASSGPSGYNEQFF.

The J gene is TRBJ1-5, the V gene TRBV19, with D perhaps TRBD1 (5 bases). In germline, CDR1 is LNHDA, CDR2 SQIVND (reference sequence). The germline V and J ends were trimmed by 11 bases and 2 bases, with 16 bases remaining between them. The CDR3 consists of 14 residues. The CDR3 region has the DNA TGTGCCTCGGCGGGGCAGGGCGGCAATCAGCCCCAGCATTTT. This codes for CASAGQGGNQPQHF.

In DNA, the CDR3 is TGTGCCAGCTCAGACGGGGTATCGCCCCAGCATTTT. It is translated as CASSDGVSPQHF. The chain has TRBV18 and TRBJ1-5; D is ambiguous. The CDR3 is 12 residues long. CDR1 and CDR2 from the germline V gene are KGHSH and LQKENI. Trimming pared 5 bases from V and 9 bases from J, leaving 11 bases between.

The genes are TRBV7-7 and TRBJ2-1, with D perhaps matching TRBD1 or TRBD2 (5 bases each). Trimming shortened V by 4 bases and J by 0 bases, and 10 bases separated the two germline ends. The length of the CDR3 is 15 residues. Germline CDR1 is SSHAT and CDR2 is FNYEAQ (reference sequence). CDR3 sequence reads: CASSSGRISYNEQFF. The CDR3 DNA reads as TGTGCCAGCAGCTCGGGACGGATCTCCTACAATGAGCAGTTCTTC.

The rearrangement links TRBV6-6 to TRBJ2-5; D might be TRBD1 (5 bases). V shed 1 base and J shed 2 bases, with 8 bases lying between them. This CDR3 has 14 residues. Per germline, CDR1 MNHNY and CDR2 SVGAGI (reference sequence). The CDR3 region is CASSYLGPQETQYF. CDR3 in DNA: TGTGCCAGCAGTTACTTGGGGCCGCAAGAGACCCAGTACTTC.

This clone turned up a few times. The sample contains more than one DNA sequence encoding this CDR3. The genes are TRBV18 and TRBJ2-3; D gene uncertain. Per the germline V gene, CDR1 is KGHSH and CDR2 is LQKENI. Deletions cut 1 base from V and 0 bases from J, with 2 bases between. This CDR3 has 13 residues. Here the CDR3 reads CASSPQSTDTQYF. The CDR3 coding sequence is TGTGCCAGCTCACCACAGAGCACAGATACGCAGTATTTT.

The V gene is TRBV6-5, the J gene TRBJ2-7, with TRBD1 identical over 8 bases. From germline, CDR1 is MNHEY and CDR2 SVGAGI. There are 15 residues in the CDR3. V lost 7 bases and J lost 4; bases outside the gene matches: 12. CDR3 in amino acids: CASTRLSGTGYEQYF. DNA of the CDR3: TGTGCCAGCACGCGCCTGTCCGGGACAGGATACGAGCAGTACTTC.

The CDR3 DNA follows: TGCAGCGTTAACCCGGGGAACTATGGCTACACCTTC. It translates to CSVNPGNYGYTF. This chain connects TRBV29-1 to TRBJ1-2; no firm D call. Trimming cost V 5 bases and J 2 bases, with 9 bases left between them. This CDR3 comprises 12 residues. Germline loops: CDR1 SQVTM, CDR2 ANQGSEA.

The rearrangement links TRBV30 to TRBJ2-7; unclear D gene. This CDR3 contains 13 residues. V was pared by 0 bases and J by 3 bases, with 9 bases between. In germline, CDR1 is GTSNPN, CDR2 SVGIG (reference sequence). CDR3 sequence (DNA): TGTGCCTGGAGTGTATCCGTGGGCTACGAGCAGTACTTC. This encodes CAWSVSVGYEQYF.

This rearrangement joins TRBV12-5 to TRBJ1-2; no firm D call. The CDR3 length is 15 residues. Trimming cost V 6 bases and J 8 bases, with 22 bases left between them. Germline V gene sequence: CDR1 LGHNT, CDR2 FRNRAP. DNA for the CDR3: TGTGCTAGTGGCGGGCCCCAAACGTCTCCCTGGGGCTACACCTTC. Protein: CASGGPQTSPWGYTF.

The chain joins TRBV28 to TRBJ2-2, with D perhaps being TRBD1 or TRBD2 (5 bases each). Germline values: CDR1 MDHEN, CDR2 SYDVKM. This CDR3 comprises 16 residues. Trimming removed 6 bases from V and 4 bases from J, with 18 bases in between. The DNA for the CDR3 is TGTGCCAGCAGCTCCGGGACGACCTCGGCCACCGGGGAGCTGTTTTTT. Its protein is CASSSGTTSATGELFF.

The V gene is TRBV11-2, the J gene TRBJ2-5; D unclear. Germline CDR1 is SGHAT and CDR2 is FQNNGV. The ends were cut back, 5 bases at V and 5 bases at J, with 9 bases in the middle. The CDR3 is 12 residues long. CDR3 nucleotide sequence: TGTGCCAGCAGCCACCTCGGGGAGACCCAGTACTTC. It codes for CASSHLGETQYF.

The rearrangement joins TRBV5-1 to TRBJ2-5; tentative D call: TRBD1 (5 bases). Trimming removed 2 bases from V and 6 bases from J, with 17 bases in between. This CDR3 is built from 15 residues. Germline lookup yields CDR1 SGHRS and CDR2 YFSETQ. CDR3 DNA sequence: TGCGCCAGCAGCTTATATGCCGGTAGGGGAAAGACCCAGTACTTC. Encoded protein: CASSLYAGRGKTQYF.

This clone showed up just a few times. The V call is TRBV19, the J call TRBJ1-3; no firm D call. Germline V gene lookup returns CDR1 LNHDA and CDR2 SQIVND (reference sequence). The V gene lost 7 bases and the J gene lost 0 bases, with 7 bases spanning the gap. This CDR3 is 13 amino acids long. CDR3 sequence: CASKLVSGNTIYF. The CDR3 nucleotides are TGTGCCAGTAAACTTGTCTCTGGAAACACCATATATTTT. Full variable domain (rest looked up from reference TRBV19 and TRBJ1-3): DGGITQSPKYLFRKEGQNVTLSCEQNLNHDAMYWYRQDPGQGLRLIYYSQIVNDFQKGDIAEGYSVSREKKESFPLTVTSAQKNPTAFYLCASKLVSGNTIYFGEGSWLTVV.

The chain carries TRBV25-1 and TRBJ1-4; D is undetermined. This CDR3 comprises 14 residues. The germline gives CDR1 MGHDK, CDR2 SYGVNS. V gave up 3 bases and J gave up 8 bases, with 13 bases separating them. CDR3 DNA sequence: TGTGCCAGCAGTGACATAAGGGAGTACGAAAAACTGTTTTTT. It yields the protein CASSDIREYEKLFF.

The chain's CDR3 is CAWSPRTPGELFF. The DNA of the CDR3 is TGTGCCTGGAGTCCCAGGACCCCCGGGGAGCTGTTTTTT. J is TRBJ2-2 and V is TRBV30; D call uncertain. The germline V gene encodes CDR1 GTSNPN and CDR2 SVGIG (reference sequence). V shed 2 bases and J shed 6 bases, with 10 bases lying between them. The CDR3 runs 13 residues.

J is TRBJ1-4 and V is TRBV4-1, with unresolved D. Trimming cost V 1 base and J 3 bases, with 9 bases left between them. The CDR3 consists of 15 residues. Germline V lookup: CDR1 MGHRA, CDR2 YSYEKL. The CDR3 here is CASSQVVYPNEKLFF. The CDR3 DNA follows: TGCGCCAGCAGCCAAGTCGTTTACCCTAATGAAAAACTGTTTTTT.

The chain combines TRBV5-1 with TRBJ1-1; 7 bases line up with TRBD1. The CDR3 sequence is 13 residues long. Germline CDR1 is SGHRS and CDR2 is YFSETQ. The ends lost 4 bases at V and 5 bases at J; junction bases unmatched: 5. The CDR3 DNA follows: TGCGCCAGCAGCCTAAGCAGGGGGACTGAAGCTTTCTTT. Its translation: CASSLSRGTEAFF. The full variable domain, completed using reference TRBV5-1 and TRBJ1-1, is KAGVTQTPRYLIKTRGQQVTLSCSPISGHRSVSWYQQTPGQGLQFLFEYFSETQRNKGNFPGRFSGRQFSNSRSEMNVSTLELGDSALYLCASSLSRGTEAFFGQGTRLTVV.

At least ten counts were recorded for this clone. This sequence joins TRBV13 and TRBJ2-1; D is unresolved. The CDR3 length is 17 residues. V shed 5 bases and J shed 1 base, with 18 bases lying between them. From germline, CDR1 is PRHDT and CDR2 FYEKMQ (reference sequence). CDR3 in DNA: TGTGCCAGCAGCCCCGCACAGTGGTCCGGGTCCTACAATGAGCAGTTCTTC. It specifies CASSPAQWSGSYNEQFF. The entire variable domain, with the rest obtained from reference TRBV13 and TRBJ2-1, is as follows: AAGVIQSPRHLIKEKRETATLKCYPIPRHDTVYWYQQGPGQDPQFLISFYEKMQSDKGSIPDRFSAQQFSDYHSELNMSSLELGDSALYFCASSPAQWSGSYNEQFFGPGTRLTVL.

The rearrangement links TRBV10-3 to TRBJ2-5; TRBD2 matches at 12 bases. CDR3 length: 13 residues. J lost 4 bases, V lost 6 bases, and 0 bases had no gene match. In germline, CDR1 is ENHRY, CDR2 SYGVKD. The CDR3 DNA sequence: TGTGCCATCAGGGGACTAGCGGGAGAGACCCAGTACTTC. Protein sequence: CAIRGLAGETQYF.

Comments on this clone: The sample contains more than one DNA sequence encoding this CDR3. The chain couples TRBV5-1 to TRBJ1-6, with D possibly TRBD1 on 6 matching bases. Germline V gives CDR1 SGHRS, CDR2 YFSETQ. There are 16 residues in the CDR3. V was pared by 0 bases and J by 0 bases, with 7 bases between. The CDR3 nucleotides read TGCGCCAGCAGCTTGGAGGACAGCTCCTATAATTCACCCCTCCACTTT. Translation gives CASSLEDSSYNSPLHF.

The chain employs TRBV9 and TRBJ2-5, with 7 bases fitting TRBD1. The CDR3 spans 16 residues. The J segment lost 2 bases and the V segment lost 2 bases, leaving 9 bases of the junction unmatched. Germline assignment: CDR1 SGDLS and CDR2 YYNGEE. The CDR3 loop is CASSVTVTGIQETQYF. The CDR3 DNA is TGTGCCAGCAGCGTCACAGTGACAGGGATTCAAGAGACCCAGTACTTC.

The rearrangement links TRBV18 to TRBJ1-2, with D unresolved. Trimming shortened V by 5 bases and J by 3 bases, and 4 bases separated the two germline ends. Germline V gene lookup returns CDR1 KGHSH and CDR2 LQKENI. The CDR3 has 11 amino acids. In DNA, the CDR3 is TGTGCCAGCTCAGCAGACTATGGCTACACCTTC. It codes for CASSADYGYTF.

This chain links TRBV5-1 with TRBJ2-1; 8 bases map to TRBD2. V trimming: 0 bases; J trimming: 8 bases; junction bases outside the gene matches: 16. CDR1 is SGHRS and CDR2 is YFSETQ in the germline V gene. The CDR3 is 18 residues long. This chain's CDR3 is CASSLAVAGGLVLYEQFF. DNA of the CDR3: TGCGCCAGCAGCTTGGCCGTCGCGGGAGGTCTAGTTTTATATGAGCAGTTCTTC.

CDR3 bases: TGTGCCAGCAGTCAACCGTCTACAAAGAACTATGGCTACACCTTC. It encodes CASSQPSTKNYGYTF. The chain has TRBV6-5 and TRBJ1-2; unclear D gene. V was clipped by 5 bases and J by 2 bases, with 15 bases between them. Germline assignment: CDR1 MNHEY and CDR2 SVGAGI. The CDR3 is 15 amino acids.

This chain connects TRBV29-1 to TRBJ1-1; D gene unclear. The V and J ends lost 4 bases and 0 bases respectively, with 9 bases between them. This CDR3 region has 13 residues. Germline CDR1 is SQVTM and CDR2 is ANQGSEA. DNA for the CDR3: TGCAGCGTTGCAAGGCGGTTGAACACTGAAGCTTTCTTT. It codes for CSVARRLNTEAFF.

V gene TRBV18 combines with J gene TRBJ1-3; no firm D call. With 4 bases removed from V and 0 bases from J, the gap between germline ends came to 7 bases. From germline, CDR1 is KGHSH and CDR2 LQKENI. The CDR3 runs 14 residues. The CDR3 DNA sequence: TGTGCCAGCTCACTGCAGACCTCTGGAAACACCATATATTTT. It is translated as CASSLQTSGNTIYF.

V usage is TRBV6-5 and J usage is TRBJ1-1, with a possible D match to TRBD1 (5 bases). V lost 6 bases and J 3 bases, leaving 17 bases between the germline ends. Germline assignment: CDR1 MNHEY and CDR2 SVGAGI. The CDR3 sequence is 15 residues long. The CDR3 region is CASRPERARDTEAFF. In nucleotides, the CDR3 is TGTGCCAGCAGACCCGAGAGGGCCAGGGACACTGAAGCTTTCTTT.